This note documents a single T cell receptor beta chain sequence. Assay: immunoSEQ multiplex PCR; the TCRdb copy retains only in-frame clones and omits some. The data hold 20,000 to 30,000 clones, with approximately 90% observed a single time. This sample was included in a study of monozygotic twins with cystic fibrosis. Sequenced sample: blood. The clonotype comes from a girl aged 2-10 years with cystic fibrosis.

The CDR3 DNA is TGTGCCAGCAGCTTAGGCTTTCGGGCCAACCTCGGGTACGAGCAGTACTTC. Translated, it gives CASSLGFRANLGYEQYF. This chain connects TRBV7-2 to TRBJ2-7; no definite D call. The CDR3 sequence is 17 residues long. The germline V and J ends were trimmed by 1 base and 4 bases, with 20 bases remaining between them. CDR1 and CDR2 from the germline V gene are SGHTA and FQGNSA.